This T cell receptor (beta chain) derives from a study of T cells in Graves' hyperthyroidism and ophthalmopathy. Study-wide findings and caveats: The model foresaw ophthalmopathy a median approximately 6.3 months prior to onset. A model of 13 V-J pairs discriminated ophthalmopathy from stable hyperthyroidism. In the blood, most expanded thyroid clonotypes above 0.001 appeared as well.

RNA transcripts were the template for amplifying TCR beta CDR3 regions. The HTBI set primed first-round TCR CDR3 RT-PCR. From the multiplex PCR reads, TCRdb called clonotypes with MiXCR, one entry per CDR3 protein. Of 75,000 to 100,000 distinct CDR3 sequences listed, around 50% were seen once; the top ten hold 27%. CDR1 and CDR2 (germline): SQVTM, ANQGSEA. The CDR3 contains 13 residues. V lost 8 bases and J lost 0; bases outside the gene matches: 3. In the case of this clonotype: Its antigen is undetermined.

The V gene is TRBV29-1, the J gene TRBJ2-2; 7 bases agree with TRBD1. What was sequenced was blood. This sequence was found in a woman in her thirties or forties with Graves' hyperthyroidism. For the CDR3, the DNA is TGCAGCTTTACAGGGGCGAACACCGGGGAGCTGTTTTTT. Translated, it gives CSFTGANTGELFF.